These 17 T cell receptor beta chains came from one sample sequenced in a study of blood T cell repertoires in COVID-19. Profiling relied on immunoSEQ multiplex PCR, and the TCRdb table lists in-frame clones only, not all of them. The sample has about 20,000 clones, about 88% seen once. Sequencing input: peripheral blood. These receptors all come from a human donor in a cohort sampled during active COVID-19.

This chain joins TRBV5-4 and TRBJ2-1, with D possibly matching TRBD2 (5 bases). This CDR3 spans 13 amino acids. Deletions cut 0 bases from V and 12 bases from J, with 13 bases between. Germline V gene data show CDR1 as SGHNT and CDR2 as YYREEE (reference sequence). CDR3 sequence reads: CASSLVRGAGQFF. In nucleotides, the CDR3 is TGTGCCAGCAGCTTGGTACGGGGTGCCGGGCAGTTCTTC.

The genes are TRBV10-3 and TRBJ2-3; 8 bases line up with TRBD2. The germline gives CDR1 ENHRY, CDR2 SYGVKD. This CDR3 spans 16 amino acids. V was pared by 4 bases and J by 5 bases, with 11 bases of the junction left unmatched. CDR3 coding DNA: TGTGCCATCAGTGCGAGCGGGAGAGGTGTAGGAGATACGCAGTATTTT. It is translated as CAISASGRGVGDTQYF.

The chain recombines TRBV5-6 with TRBJ2-2; possible D gene TRBD1, 5 bases. In germline, CDR1 is SGHDT, CDR2 YYEEEE. The CDR3 contains 15 residues. V lost 2 bases and J 5 bases, leaving 13 bases between the germline ends. The CDR3 here is CASSFFAGMTGELFF. The CDR3 region has the DNA TGTGCCAGCAGCTTCTTCGCAGGGATGACCGGGGAGCTGTTTTTT.

By its share, this clone is medium-sized. The chain combines TRBV6-1 with TRBJ1-2, with D unresolved. V lost 2 bases, J lost 7 bases, and 14 bases lay in between. This CDR3 region has 14 residues. Germline V gene sequence: CDR1 MNHNS, CDR2 SASEGT. CDR3 sequence reads: CASSEHAGWSGYTF. Written as DNA, the CDR3 is TGTGCCAGCAGTGAACACGCAGGCTGGTCTGGCTACACCTTC.

This clone occurred once. The genes are TRBV20-1 and TRBJ1-4, with unresolved D. This CDR3 has 10 amino acids. Germline V lookup: CDR1 DFQATT, CDR2 SNEGSKA (reference sequence). The V and J ends lost 3 bases and 15 bases respectively, with 11 bases between them. The DNA for the CDR3 is TGCAGTGCTAGCGGTCTACGGGTGTTTTTT. The encoded protein is CSASGLRVFF.

The chain links TRBV7-9 to TRBJ1-3; D uncertain. The CDR3 sequence is 14 residues long. Per germline, CDR1 SEHNR and CDR2 FQNEAQ (reference sequence). V lost 8 bases to trimming and J lost 0 bases, with 11 bases between them. In nucleotides, the CDR3 is TGTGCCAGCGATCCGTGGAGCTCTGGAAACACCATATATTTT. Its translation is CASDPWSSGNTIYF. The full variable domain, in which reference TRBV7-9 and TRBJ1-3 provide the parts outside the CDR3, is DTGVSQNPRHKITKRGQNVTFRCDPISEHNRLYWYRQTLGQGPEFLTYFQNEAQLEKSRLLSDRFSAERPKGSFSTLEIQRTEQGDSAMYLCASDPWSSGNTIYFGEGSWLTVV.

Here the CDR3 DNA reads TGTGCCACAAGTAGTGGCGCCAGGGATTATGGCTACACCTTC. Amino acid sequence: CATSSGARDYGYTF. The chain joins TRBV24-1 to TRBJ1-2; D possibly corresponds to TRBD1 (5 bases). With 10 bases removed from V and 5 bases from J, the gap between germline ends came to 19 bases. Germline CDR1 KGHDR, CDR2 SFDVKD. The CDR3 is 14 amino acids.

The V gene is TRBV5-1, the J gene TRBJ2-7, with TRBD2 matching over 13 bases. V shed 0 bases and J 4 bases; nucleotides not matched to a gene: 7. Germline lookup yields CDR1 SGHRS and CDR2 YFSETQ. This CDR3 has 17 residues. The CDR3 DNA reads TGCGCCAGCAGCTTGGAACCGACTAGCGGGAGGTTGTACGAGCAGTACTTC. It is translated as CASSLEPTSGRLYEQYF.

The chain has TRBV7-9 and TRBJ2-3; D remains ambiguous. Looked up from germline, CDR1 is SEHNR and CDR2 is FQNEAQ (reference sequence). The CDR3 extends over 13 amino acids. V lost 5 bases to trimming and J lost 1 base, with 7 bases between them. The CDR3 protein is CASSPSGTDTQYF. CDR3 DNA: TGTGCCAGCAGCCCCTCGGGCACAGATACGCAGTATTTT.

This clone appeared a few times. The V gene is TRBV2, the J gene TRBJ2-1; 7 positions match TRBD1. V lost 8 bases, J lost 9 bases, and 16 bases stayed unmatched. The CDR3 is made up of 15 amino acids. Germline V gives CDR1 SNHLY, CDR2 FYNNEI. The CDR3 DNA follows: TGTGCCAGCGGCCGGGGACAGACTCAGCGAGGTGAGCAGTTCTTC. Its protein is CASGRGQTQRGEQFF.

The V and J genes are TRBV12-3 or TRBV12-4 and TRBJ2-7; a weak D match, TRBD2 (5 bases). V shed 5 bases and J shed 6 bases, with 14 bases lying between them. The CDR3 is 13 amino acids. The CDR3 spells CASSPRATAEQYF. Here the CDR3 DNA reads TGTGCCAGCAGTCCGCGGGCAACCGCCGAGCAGTACTTC.

The genes are TRBV6-5 and TRBJ1-1; possibly TRBD1 for D (5 bases). Trimming left V 6 bases short and J 4 bases short, with 18 bases between. The CDR3 runs to 15 residues. Germline-derived CDR1 and CDR2 are MNHEY and SVGAGI. This chain's CDR3 is CASRRGHTQGTEAFF. DNA of the CDR3: TGTGCCAGCAGACGAGGACACACCCAAGGCACTGAAGCTTTCTTT.

This clone was seen a few times. Here the CDR3 reads CASSIGPGTPTNEKLFF. Here the CDR3 DNA reads TGTGCCAGTAGTATAGGCCCGGGGACACCAACTAATGAAAAACTGTTTTTT. This chain connects TRBV19 to TRBJ1-4; the D gene is possibly TRBD1 (6 bases). V was pared by 1 base and J by 0 bases, with 12 bases between. The CDR3 is 17 residues long. The V gene's germline CDR1 is LNHDA and CDR2 SQIVND (reference sequence).

This clone was counted between two and nine times. The chain recombines TRBV7-2 with TRBJ2-1; 9 bases match TRBD2. The CDR3 is 17 residues long. From germline, CDR1 is SGHTA and CDR2 FQGNSA. The V gene end was trimmed by 1 base and the J gene end by 9 bases; junction bases not matched to a gene: 13. This CDR3 reads CASSLDGVGGRAVEQFF. CDR3 nucleotides: TGTGCCAGCAGCTTAGATGGTGTGGGCGGGAGGGCGGTTGAGCAGTTCTTC.

This chain links TRBV7-8 with TRBJ2-7, with 11 bases identical to TRBD2. J gave up 4 bases and V 1 base, and 9 bases lay outside the gene matches. The CDR3 sequence is 17 residues long. The V gene's germline CDR1 is SGHVS and CDR2 FQNEAQ. CDR3 DNA sequence: TGTGCCAGCAGCTTAGGGTATACTAGCGGGAGATTTTACGAGCAGTACTTC. It specifies CASSLGYTSGRFYEQYF.

The rearrangement uses TRBV6-5 and TRBJ1-6; maybe TRBD1 (6 bases). V was pared by 6 bases and J by 6 bases, with 12 bases between. The germline gives CDR1 MNHEY, CDR2 SVGAGI. The CDR3 is 14 residues long. This CDR3 reads CASRPQGFNSPLHF. As DNA, the CDR3 is TGTGCCAGCAGACCACAGGGATTTAATTCACCCCTCCACTTT.

The chain has TRBV24-1 and TRBJ2-2, with 12 bases aligning to TRBD2. The CDR3 length is 23 residues. Trimming took 7 bases from V and 3 from J; bases not matched to a gene: 26. Germline CDR1 KGHDR, CDR2 SFDVKD. The CDR3 protein is CATRPGGAELAGGKTEDTGELFF. CDR3 in DNA: TGTGCCACCAGGCCAGGAGGTGCAGAACTAGCGGGAGGTAAAACCGAAGACACCGGGGAGCTGTTTTTT.